This entry lists 5 T cell receptor beta chains sequenced from one sample in a study of CD8+CD57+ T cells in acquired aplastic anemia. For CDR3 and TCR beta VDJ profiling, genomic DNA was the template used. TCRdb reprocessed the reads with MiXCR, giving one entry per CDR3 protein. The table records around 150,000 distinct CDR3 sequences, more than 40% of them present only once. All patients picked for sequencing had shown, by flow cytometry, an expansion of CD8+CD57+ cells. The sample comprised sorted CD4+, CD8+, or CD8+CD57+ T cells (not recorded which) from PBMCs. These receptors came from a human donor with aplastic anemia.

The rearrangement links TRBV24-1 to TRBJ2-3; weak D call: TRBD1 (6 bases). V was pared by 4 bases and J by 1 base, with 14 bases between. The CDR3 has 16 residues. The germline V gene has CDR1 KGHDR and CDR2 SFDVKD. CDR3 sequence reads: CATSDPQGLGTDTQYF. CDR3 bases: TGTGCCACCAGTGACCCTCAGGGGTTAGGCACAGATACGCAGTATTTT.

The gene calls are TRBV25-1 and TRBJ2-1; 8 bases agree with TRBD2. The germline V gene has CDR1 MGHDK and CDR2 SYGVNS. This CDR3 comprises 18 residues. V shed 6 bases and J 0 bases; nucleotides not matched to a gene: 13. CDR3 loop: CASSLVVTSESSYNEQFF. The DNA of the CDR3 is TGTGCCAGCAGCTTAGTCGTGACTAGCGAGAGCTCCTACAATGAGCAGTTCTTC.

This clonotype has a handful of counts. The genes are TRBV6-2 or TRBV6-3 and TRBJ1-2; D might be TRBD1 (5 bases). Trimming shortened V by 0 bases and J by 7 bases, and 6 bases separated the two germline ends. Germline V CDR1 and CDR2: MNHEY, SVGEGT. The CDR3 is 12 amino acids. CDR3 nucleotide sequence: TGTGCCAGCAGTTACTCAGGGGTTGGCTACACCTTC. Translating it yields CASSYSGVGYTF.

This clonotype was observed many times. The rearrangement links TRBV9 to TRBJ2-2; D ambiguous. The CDR3 is 13 amino acids. Trimming pared 4 bases from V and 7 bases from J, leaving 11 bases between. The germline V gene encodes CDR1 SGDLS and CDR2 YYNGEE. CDR3 sequence: CASSTFESGELFF. In DNA, the CDR3 is TGTGCCAGCAGCACGTTCGAGAGCGGGGAGCTGTTTTTT.

This clonotype appeared once. The chain joins TRBV12-3 or TRBV12-4 to TRBJ1-2; TRBD1 might be the D (5 bases). The CDR3 runs to 12 residues. Trimming left V 4 bases short and J 5 bases short, with 8 bases between. The CDR3: CASSSQGYGYTF. DNA of the CDR3: TGTGCCAGCAGTTCCCAGGGATATGGCTACACCTTC.